These 11 T cell receptor beta chains were sequenced from one sample in a study of blood T cell repertoires in COVID-19. Produced via immunoSEQ multiplex PCR; TCRdb's table is partial and in-frame only. The data hold about 220,000 clones, with around four fifths observed a single time. Sequenced sample: peripheral blood. The source of these receptors is a woman in her 50s with acute or convalescent COVID-19.

The chain employs TRBV2 and TRBJ1-6, with 7 bases that match TRBD1. Germline CDR1 reads SNHLY; CDR2 reads FYNNEI. CDR3 size: 13 residues. V lost 1 base to trimming and J lost 15 bases; unmatched junction nucleotides: 6. The CDR3 nucleotides are TGTGCCAGCAGTGAAGAGGACAGGCATGACCTCCACTTT. Amino acids: CASSEEDRHDLHF.

The chain couples TRBV4-1 to TRBJ1-6; weak D call: TRBD1 (6 bases). CDR1 is MGHRA and CDR2 is YSYEKL in the germline V gene. This CDR3 is built from 17 residues. Trimming shortened V by 2 bases and J by 10 bases, and 21 bases separated the two germline ends. The CDR3 bases are TGCGCCAGCAGCCAAAGGACAGTCGGGGAAGGGGCATCACCCCTCCACTTT. Protein sequence: CASSQRTVGEGASPLHF.

The chain joins TRBV9 to TRBJ1-3; 9 bases align to TRBD1. The V and J ends lost 0 bases and 6 bases, in that order; junction bases with no gene match: 4. CDR3 length: 15 residues. From germline, CDR1 is SGDLS and CDR2 YYNGEE. For the CDR3, the DNA is TGTGCCAGCAGCGTAGGAGGGACAGGGATAAACACCATATATTTT. It encodes CASSVGGTGINTIYF.

This chain's CDR3 is CASSFKPGHKNTGELFF. In DNA form, the CDR3 reads TGCGCCAGCAGCTTCAAACCGGGACACAAAAACACCGGGGAGCTGTTTTTT. This chain connects TRBV5-1 to TRBJ2-2, with D possibly matching TRBD1 (6 bases). The CDR3 is 17 residues long. V was clipped by 2 bases and J by 2 bases, with 16 bases between them. CDR1 and CDR2 from the germline V gene are SGHRS and YFSETQ.

The chain recombines TRBV5-1 with TRBJ2-1; D possibly corresponds to TRBD2 (7 bases). The CDR3 extends over 16 amino acids. Germline assignment: CDR1 SGHRS and CDR2 YFSETQ. V was shortened by 4 bases and J by 0 bases, with 14 bases between the two germline ends. Here the CDR3 reads CASSGGAGSSYNEQFF. The CDR3 DNA follows: TGCGCCAGCAGCGGGGGGGCGGGTAGCTCCTACAATGAGCAGTTCTTC.

The J gene is TRBJ2-5, the V gene TRBV29-1; 10 bases line up with TRBD2. The germline CDR1 and CDR2 sequences are SQVTM and ANQGSEA. V was clipped by 4 bases and J by 5 bases; unmatched bases: 7. This CDR3 has 14 residues. The CDR3 DNA reads as TGCAGCGTTGTGTTCCTAGCGGGAGTGGAGACCCAGTACTTC. Residues: CSVVFLAGVETQYF.

The chain uses TRBV28 and TRBJ1-1, with D maybe TRBD1 (6 bases). Germline V gene lookup returns CDR1 MDHEN and CDR2 SYDVKM. The CDR3 is 14 amino acids. Trimming stripped 6 bases from V and 7 bases from J, with 18 bases between. The CDR3: CASRQTTGHNEAFF. DNA for the CDR3: TGTGCCAGCAGGCAGACTACAGGGCACAATGAAGCTTTCTTT. The full variable domain, rest sourced from reference TRBV28 and TRBJ1-1, is DVKVTQSSRYLVKRTGEKVFLECVQDMDHENMFWYRQDPGLGLRLIYFSYDVKMKEKGDIPEGYSVSREKKERFSLILESASTNQTSMYLCASRQTTGHNEAFFGQGTRLTVV.

The V gene is TRBV24-1, the J gene TRBJ2-3, with TRBD2 matching 10 bases. Germline loops: CDR1 KGHDR, CDR2 SFDVKD. This CDR3 is 15 amino acids long. With V trimmed by 4 bases and J by 4 bases, 4 bases remained unmatched. The CDR3 sequence is CATSDESGRADTQYF. The CDR3 region has the DNA TGTGCCACCAGTGACGAGAGCGGGAGGGCAGATACGCAGTATTTT.

The V gene is TRBV18, the J gene TRBJ2-5; 7 bases match TRBD1. The trim removed 3 bases at V and 2 bases at J, leaving 3 bases unmatched. Germline-derived CDR1 and CDR2 are KGHSH and LQKENI. The CDR3 extends over 14 amino acids. CDR3 sequence (DNA): TGTGCCAGCTCACCTAGGACAGGACAAGAGACCCAGTACTTC. Encoded protein: CASSPRTGQETQYF. Full variable domain (missing parts from reference TRBV18 and TRBJ2-5): NAGVMQNPRHLVRRRGQEARLRCSPMKGHSHVYWYRQLPEEGLKFMVYLQKENIIDESGMPKERFSAEFPKEGPSILRIQQVVRGDSAAYFCASSPRTGQETQYFGPGTRLLVL.

The CDR3 loop is CASSLDPPGRMTEAFF. As DNA, the CDR3 is TGCGCCAGCAGCTTGGACCCACCAGGGAGGATGACTGAAGCTTTCTTT. V usage is TRBV5-1 and J usage is TRBJ1-1; tentatively, D is TRBD1 (5 bases). The V end lost 0 bases, the J end lost 5 bases, and 17 bases lay between the germline ends. The CDR3 covers 16 residues. Germline V lookup: CDR1 SGHRS, CDR2 YFSETQ.

To note about this clone: The identical CDR3 is also encoded by other nucleotide sequences in the sample. This rearrangement joins TRBV5-1 to TRBJ2-1, with TRBD2 identical over 12 bases. The CDR3 is made up of 15 amino acids. J gave up 7 bases and V 0 bases, and 2 bases lay outside the gene matches. CDR1 SGHRS and CDR2 YFSETQ come from the germline V gene. The CDR3 here is CASSLALAGGNEQFF. CDR3 DNA sequence: TGCGCCAGCAGCTTGGCTCTAGCGGGAGGGAATGAGCAGTTCTTC.